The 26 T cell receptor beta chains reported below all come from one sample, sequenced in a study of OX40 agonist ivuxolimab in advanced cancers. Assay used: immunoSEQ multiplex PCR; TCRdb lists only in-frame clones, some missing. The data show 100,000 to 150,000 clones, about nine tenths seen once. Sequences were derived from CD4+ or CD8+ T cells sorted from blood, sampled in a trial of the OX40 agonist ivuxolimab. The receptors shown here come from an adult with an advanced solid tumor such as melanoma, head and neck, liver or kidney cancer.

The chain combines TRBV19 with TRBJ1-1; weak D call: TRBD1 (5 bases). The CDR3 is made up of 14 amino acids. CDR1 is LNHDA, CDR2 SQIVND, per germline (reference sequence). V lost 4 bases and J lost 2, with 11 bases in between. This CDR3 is CASSRFGGNTEAFF. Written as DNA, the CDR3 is TGTGCCAGTAGTAGGTTCGGGGGAAACACTGAAGCTTTCTTT.

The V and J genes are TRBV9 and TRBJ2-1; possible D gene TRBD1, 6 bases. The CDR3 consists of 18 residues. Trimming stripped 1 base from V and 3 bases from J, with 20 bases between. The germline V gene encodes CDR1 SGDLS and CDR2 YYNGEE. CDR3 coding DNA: TGTGCCAGCAGCGTAAGGGCCACCGGGACAACCGACTACAATGAGCAGTTCTTC. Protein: CASSVRATGTTDYNEQFF.

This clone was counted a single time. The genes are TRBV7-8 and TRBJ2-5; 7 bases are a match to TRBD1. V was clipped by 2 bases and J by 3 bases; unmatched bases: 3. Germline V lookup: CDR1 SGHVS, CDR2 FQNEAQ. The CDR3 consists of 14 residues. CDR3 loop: CASSLIQGEETQYF. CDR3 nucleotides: TGTGCCAGCAGCTTAATCCAGGGGGAAGAGACCCAGTACTTC.

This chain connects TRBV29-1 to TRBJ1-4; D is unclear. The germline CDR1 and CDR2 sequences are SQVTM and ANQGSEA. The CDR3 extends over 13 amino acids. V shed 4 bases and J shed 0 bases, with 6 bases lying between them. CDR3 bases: TGCAGCGTTGCAGGTGCAACTAATGAAAAACTGTTTTTT. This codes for CSVAGATNEKLFF.

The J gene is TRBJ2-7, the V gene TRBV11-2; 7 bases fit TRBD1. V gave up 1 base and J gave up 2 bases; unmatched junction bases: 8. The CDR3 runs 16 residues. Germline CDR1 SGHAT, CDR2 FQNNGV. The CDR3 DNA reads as TGTGCCAGCAGCTTAGCACAGGGGTCGGGAACCTACGAGCAGTACTTC. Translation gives CASSLAQGSGTYEQYF. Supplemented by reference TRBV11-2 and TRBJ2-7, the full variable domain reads EAGVAQSPRYKIIEKRQSVAFWCNPISGHATLYWYQQILGQGPKLLIQFQNNGVVDDSQLPKDRFSAERLKGVDSTLKIQPAKLEDSAVYLCASSLAQGSGTYEQYFGPGTRLTVT.

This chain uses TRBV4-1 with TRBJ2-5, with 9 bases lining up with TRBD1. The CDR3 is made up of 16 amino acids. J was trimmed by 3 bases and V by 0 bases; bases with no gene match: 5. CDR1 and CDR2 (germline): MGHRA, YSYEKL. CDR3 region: CASSQEQGAFEETQYF. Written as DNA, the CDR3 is TGCGCCAGCAGCCAAGAACAGGGGGCTTTCGAAGAGACCCAGTACTTC.

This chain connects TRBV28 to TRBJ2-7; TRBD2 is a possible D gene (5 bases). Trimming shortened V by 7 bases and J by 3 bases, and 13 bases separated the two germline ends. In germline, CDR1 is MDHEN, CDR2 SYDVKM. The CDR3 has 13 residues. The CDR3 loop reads CASNGVISYEQYF. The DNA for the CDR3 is TGTGCCAGCAACGGGGTTATAAGCTACGAGCAGTACTTC.

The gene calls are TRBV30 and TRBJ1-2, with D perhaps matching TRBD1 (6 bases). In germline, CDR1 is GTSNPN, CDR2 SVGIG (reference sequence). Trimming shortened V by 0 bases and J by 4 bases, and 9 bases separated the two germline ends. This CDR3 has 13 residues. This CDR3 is CAWSVGGGYGYTF. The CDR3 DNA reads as TGTGCCTGGAGTGTAGGGGGAGGCTATGGCTACACCTTC.

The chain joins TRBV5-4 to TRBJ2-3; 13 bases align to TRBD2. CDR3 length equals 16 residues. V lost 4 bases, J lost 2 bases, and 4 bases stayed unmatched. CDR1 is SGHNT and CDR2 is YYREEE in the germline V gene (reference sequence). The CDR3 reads CASSTTSGRFTDTQYF. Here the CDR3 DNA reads TGTGCCAGCAGCACGACTAGCGGGAGGTTCACAGATACGCAGTATTTT.

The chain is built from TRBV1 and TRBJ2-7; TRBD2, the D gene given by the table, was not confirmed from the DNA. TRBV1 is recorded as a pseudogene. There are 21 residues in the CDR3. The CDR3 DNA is TGCACCAGCAGCCACTCCTCGGGACTAGCGGGAGGGCCGACTTGGGACTACGAGCAGTACTTC. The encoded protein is CTSSHSSGLAGGPTWDYEQYF.

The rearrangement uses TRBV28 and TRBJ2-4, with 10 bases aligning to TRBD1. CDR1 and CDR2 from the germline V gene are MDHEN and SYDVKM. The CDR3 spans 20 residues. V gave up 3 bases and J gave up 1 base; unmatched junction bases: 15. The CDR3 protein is CASSFPGTGVSSFAKNIQYF. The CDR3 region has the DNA TGTGCCAGCAGTTTCCCCGGGACAGGGGTATCGAGTTTTGCCAAAAACATTCAGTACTTC.

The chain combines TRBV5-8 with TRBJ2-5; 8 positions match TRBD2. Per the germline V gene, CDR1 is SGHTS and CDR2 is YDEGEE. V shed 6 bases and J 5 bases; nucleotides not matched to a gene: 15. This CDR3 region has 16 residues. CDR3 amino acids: CASTPFWGGRHETQYF. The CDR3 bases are TGTGCCAGCACCCCGTTTTGGGGCGGGAGGCACGAGACCCAGTACTTC.

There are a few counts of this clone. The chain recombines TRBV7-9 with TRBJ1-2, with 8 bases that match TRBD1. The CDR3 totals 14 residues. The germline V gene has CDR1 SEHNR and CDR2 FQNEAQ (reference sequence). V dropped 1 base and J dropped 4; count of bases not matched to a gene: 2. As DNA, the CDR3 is TGTGCCAGCAGCTTAGGGACAGGGTTCTATGGCTACACCTTC. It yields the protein CASSLGTGFYGYTF. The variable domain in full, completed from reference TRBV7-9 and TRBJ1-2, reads DTGVSQNPRHKITKRGQNVTFRCDPISEHNRLYWYRQTLGQGPEFLTYFQNEAQLEKSRLLSDRFSAERPKGSFSTLEIQRTEQGDSAMYLCASSLGTGFYGYTFGSGTRLTVV.

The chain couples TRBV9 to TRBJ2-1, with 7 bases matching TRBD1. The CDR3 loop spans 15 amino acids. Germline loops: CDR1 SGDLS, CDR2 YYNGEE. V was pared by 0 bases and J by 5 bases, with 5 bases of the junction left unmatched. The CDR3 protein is CASSVVGDSHNEQFF. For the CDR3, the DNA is TGTGCCAGCAGCGTAGTGGGGGACAGTCACAATGAGCAGTTCTTC.

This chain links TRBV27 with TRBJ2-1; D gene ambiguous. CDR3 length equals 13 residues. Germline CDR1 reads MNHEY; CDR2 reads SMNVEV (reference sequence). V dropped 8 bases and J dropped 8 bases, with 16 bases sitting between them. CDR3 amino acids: CASQILGHDEQFF. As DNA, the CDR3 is TGTGCCAGCCAGATTCTAGGCCACGATGAGCAGTTCTTC.

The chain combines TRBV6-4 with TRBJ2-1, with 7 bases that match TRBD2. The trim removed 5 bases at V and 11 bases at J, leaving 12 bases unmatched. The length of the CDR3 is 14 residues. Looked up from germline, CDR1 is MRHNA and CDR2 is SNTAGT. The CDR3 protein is CASSSDPGLLQQFF. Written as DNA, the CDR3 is TGTGCCAGCAGTTCCGATCCGGGACTATTGCAGCAGTTCTTC.

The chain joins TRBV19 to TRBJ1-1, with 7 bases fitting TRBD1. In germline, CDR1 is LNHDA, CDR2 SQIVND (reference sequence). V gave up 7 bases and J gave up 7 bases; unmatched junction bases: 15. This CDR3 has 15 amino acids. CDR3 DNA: TGTGCCAGTATACGACAGGGTAGATCAAGGGATGAAGCTTTCTTT. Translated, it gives CASIRQGRSRDEAFF.

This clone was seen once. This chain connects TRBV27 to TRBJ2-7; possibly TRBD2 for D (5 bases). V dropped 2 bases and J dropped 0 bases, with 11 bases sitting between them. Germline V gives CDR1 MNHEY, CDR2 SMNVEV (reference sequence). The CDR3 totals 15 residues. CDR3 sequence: CASSLLPSPSYEQYF. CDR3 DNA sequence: TGTGCCAGCAGTTTACTGCCTAGCCCCTCCTACGAGCAGTACTTC.

CDR3 DNA sequence: TGTGCCAGCTCACCACTAACTCTCGAAGCTTTCTTT. Translating gives CASSPLTLEAFF. The rearrangement links TRBV18 to TRBJ1-1; D not resolved. The CDR3 loop spans 12 amino acids. V lost 1 base, J lost 8 bases, and 8 bases lay in between. Looked up from germline, CDR1 is KGHSH and CDR2 is LQKENI.

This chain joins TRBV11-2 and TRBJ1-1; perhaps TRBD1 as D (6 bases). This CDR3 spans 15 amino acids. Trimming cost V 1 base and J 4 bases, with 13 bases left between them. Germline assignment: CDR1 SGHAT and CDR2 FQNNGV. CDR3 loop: CASSLVRGARTEAFF. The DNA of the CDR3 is TGTGCCAGCAGCTTAGTTCGGGGGGCGCGCACTGAAGCTTTCTTT.

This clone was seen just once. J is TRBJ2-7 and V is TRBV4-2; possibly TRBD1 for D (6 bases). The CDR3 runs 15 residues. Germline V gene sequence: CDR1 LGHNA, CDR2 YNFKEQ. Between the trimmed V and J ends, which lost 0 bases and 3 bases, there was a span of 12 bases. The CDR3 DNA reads TGTGCCAGCAGCCAAGATTTAGGCAGGGGCTACGAGCAGTACTTC. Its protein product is CASSQDLGRGYEQYF.

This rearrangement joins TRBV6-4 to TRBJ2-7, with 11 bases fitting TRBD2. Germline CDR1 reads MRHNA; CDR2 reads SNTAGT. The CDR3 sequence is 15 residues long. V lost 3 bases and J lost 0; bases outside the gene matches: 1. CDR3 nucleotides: TGTGCCAGCAGTGAAACTAGCGGGAGCTCCTACGAGCAGTACTTC. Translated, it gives CASSETSGSSYEQYF.

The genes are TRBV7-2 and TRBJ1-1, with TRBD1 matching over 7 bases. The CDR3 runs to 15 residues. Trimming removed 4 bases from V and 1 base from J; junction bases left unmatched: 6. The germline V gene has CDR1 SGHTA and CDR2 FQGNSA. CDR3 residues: CASSSQGFGNTEAFF. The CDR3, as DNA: TGTGCCAGCAGCTCACAGGGGTTTGGGAACACTGAAGCTTTCTTT.

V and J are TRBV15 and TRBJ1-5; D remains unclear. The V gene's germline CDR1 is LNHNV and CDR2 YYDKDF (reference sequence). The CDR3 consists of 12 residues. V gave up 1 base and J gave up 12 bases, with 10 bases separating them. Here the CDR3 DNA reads TGTGCCACCAGCAGAGCCAACACACGCCAGCATTTT. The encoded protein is CATSRANTRQHF.

The CDR3 sequence: CASSVRDSYGYTF. The CDR3 nucleotides are TGTGCCAGCAGTGTCCGGGACAGCTATGGCTACACCTTC. The chain employs TRBV6-1 and TRBJ1-2; 7 bases line up with TRBD1. The J segment lost 4 bases and the V segment lost 4 bases, leaving 3 bases of the junction unmatched. The CDR3 loop spans 13 amino acids. Germline CDR1 MNHNS, CDR2 SASEGT.

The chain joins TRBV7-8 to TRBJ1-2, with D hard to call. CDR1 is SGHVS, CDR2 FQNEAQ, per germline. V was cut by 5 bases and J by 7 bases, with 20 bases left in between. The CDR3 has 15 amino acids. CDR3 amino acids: CASSPDFSSLPGYTF. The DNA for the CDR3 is TGTGCCAGCAGCCCGGATTTCAGTTCACTCCCTGGCTACACCTTC.